The 22 T cell receptor beta chains below all came from one sample that was sequenced in a study of OX40 agonist ivuxolimab in advanced cancers. This table comes from immunoSEQ multiplex PCR, and its TCRdb copy is limited to in-frame clones, with some not included. The sample lists about 62,000 clones, 85% occurring once. Here the sequenced sample was CD4+ or CD8+ T cells sorted from blood, taken in a trial of the OX40 agonist ivuxolimab. All receptors come from an adult with an advanced solid tumor such as melanoma, head and neck, liver or kidney cancer.

The chain uses TRBV6-6 and TRBJ2-7; perhaps D is TRBD1 or TRBD2 (6 bases each). The ends were cut back, 11 bases at V and 3 bases at J, with 14 bases in the middle. The CDR3 extends over 12 amino acids. In germline, CDR1 is MNHNY, CDR2 SVGAGI (reference sequence). The CDR3, as DNA: TGTGCCGGGGGGCGCTCCCTCTACGAGCAGTACTTC. This sequence encodes CAGGRSLYEQYF.

The chain employs TRBV10-3 and TRBJ1-2, with unresolved D. Deletions cut 0 bases from V and 5 bases from J, with 7 bases between. The CDR3 has 13 amino acids. Germline lookup yields CDR1 ENHRY and CDR2 SYGVKD. CDR3 protein: CAISESGLYGYTF. The CDR3 DNA is TGTGCCATCAGTGAGTCGGGTTTATATGGCTACACCTTC.

This clone has more than one count but fewer than ten. This chain connects TRBV7-9 to TRBJ1-2; 8 nucleotides align to TRBD1. With V trimmed by 2 bases and J by 4 bases, 3 bases remained unmatched. The CDR3 totals 14 residues. Germline V gene lookup returns CDR1 SEHNR and CDR2 FQNEAQ (reference sequence). The CDR3 DNA sequence: TGTGCCAGCAGCTTACTAACAGGGGGCTATGGCTACACCTTC. As protein: CASSLLTGGYGYTF.

The rearrangement links TRBV7-9 to TRBJ1-2; 9 bases map to TRBD1. V lost 3 bases and J lost 2; bases outside the gene matches: 7. The germline V gene has CDR1 SEHNR and CDR2 FQNEAQ (reference sequence). This CDR3 region has 16 residues. The CDR3 DNA sequence: TGTGCCAGCAGCTTCCTCACCGGGACAGGGAACTATGGCTACACCTTC. It translates to CASSFLTGTGNYGYTF.

This clone has just one count. CDR3 nucleotides: TGTGCCAGCTCACCACCGGTCCTTGGGTTACTAGCGGGATTGGGCAATGAGCAGTTCTTC. Translated, it gives CASSPPVLGLLAGLGNEQFF. The chain recombines TRBV18 with TRBJ2-1, with TRBD2 matching over 10 bases. The CDR3 has 20 amino acids. V gave up 0 bases and J gave up 6 bases; unmatched junction bases: 17. The germline V gene has CDR1 KGHSH and CDR2 LQKENI.

The chain combines TRBV11-2 with TRBJ2-7; D gene ambiguous. In germline, CDR1 is SGHAT, CDR2 FQNNGV. This CDR3 comprises 14 residues. The ends were cut back, 5 bases at V and 6 bases at J, with 17 bases in the middle. CDR3 in DNA: TGTGCCAGCAGCCTCGCCGCGCGGCGTGGCGAGCAGTACTTC. Translated, it gives CASSLAARRGEQYF. Complete variable domain (other parts from reference TRBV11-2 and TRBJ2-7): EAGVAQSPRYKIIEKRQSVAFWCNPISGHATLYWYQQILGQGPKLLIQFQNNGVVDDSQLPKDRFSAERLKGVDSTLKIQPAKLEDSAVYLCASSLAARRGEQYFGPGTRLTVT.

V usage is TRBV28 and J usage is TRBJ1-5; D call uncertain. V was clipped by 6 bases and J by 0 bases, with 15 bases between them. Germline-derived CDR1 and CDR2 are MDHEN and SYDVKM. There are 16 residues in the CDR3. The DNA for the CDR3 is TGTGCCAGCAGGAATACCTTGGGGTATAGCAATCAGCCCCAGCATTTT. It yields the protein CASRNTLGYSNQPQHF.

The V gene is TRBV6-5, the J gene TRBJ2-5, with D possibly being TRBD1 (5 bases). The CDR3 runs 13 residues. V gave up 6 bases and J gave up 5 bases, with 13 bases separating them. The germline CDR1 and CDR2 sequences are MNHEY and SVGAGI. The CDR3 nucleotides are TGTGCCAGCAGGCAGGGCGTTTGGGAGACCCAGTACTTC. Translation: CASRQGVWETQYF.

The V gene is TRBV9, the J gene TRBJ2-1; D gene ambiguous. V was shortened by 4 bases and J by 0 bases, with 8 bases between the two germline ends. Germline V gives CDR1 SGDLS, CDR2 YYNGEE. This CDR3 contains 14 residues. The CDR3: CASSPSPSYNEQFF. Written as DNA, the CDR3 is TGTGCCAGCAGCCCCAGCCCCTCCTACAATGAGCAGTTCTTC. Supplemented by reference TRBV9 and TRBJ2-1, the full variable domain reads DSGVTQTPKHLITATGQRVTLRCSPRSGDLSVYWYQQSLDQGLQFLIQYYNGEERAKGNILERFSAQQFPDLHSELNLSSLELGDSALYFCASSPSPSYNEQFFGPGTRLTVL.

V and J are TRBV15 and TRBJ2-5; 11 bases fit TRBD2. CDR3 length: 16 residues. CDR1 and CDR2 (germline): LNHNV, YYDKDF (reference sequence). The J segment lost 5 bases and the V segment lost 6 bases, leaving 11 bases of the junction unmatched. As DNA, the CDR3 is TGTGCCACCAGAGCCCCAGAGTCTAGCGGGAGGGAGACCCAGTACTTC. Protein sequence: CATRAPESSGRETQYF.

The chain uses TRBV29-1 and TRBJ2-7; weak D call: TRBD2 (5 bases). The CDR3 is 14 residues long. V was cut by 4 bases and J by 1 base, with 14 bases left in between. The V gene's germline CDR1 is SQVTM and CDR2 ANQGSEA. The CDR3 here is CSVGGQSSSYEQYF. Written as DNA, the CDR3 is TGCAGCGTTGGAGGGCAGTCTTCTTCCTACGAGCAGTACTTC.

V gene TRBV19 combines with J gene TRBJ2-4; tentatively, D is TRBD2 (5 bases). The germline V gene has CDR1 LNHDA and CDR2 SQIVND (reference sequence). With 9 bases removed from V and 1 base from J, the gap between germline ends came to 13 bases. The CDR3 covers 14 residues. Here the CDR3 DNA reads TGTGCCAGCTTACCGCGAGGGGCCAAAAACATTCAGTACTTC. It encodes CASLPRGAKNIQYF.

The chain employs TRBV7-3 and TRBJ2-1; 13 bases align to TRBD2. This CDR3 is 15 amino acids long. V dropped 5 bases and J dropped 6; count of bases not matched to a gene: 4. The germline V gene has CDR1 SGHTA and CDR2 FQGTGA. The CDR3 bases are TGTGCCAGCAGCCCACGACTAGCGGGAGGCAATGAGCAGTTCTTC. This gives the protein CASSPRLAGGNEQFF.

There are a few counts of this clone. The chain uses TRBV5-6 and TRBJ1-2, with D hard to call. The germline gives CDR1 SGHDT, CDR2 YYEEEE. V dropped 7 bases and J dropped 8 bases, with 15 bases sitting between them. This CDR3 comprises 12 residues. CDR3 nucleotides: TGTGCCAGCGAAGCCCAATCGAGGGGCTACACCTTC. It encodes CASEAQSRGYTF.

This chain connects TRBV4-1 to TRBJ2-7, with D uncertain. This CDR3 comprises 12 residues. V lost 0 bases and J 4 bases, leaving 4 bases between the germline ends. CDR1 MGHRA and CDR2 YSYEKL come from the germline V gene. CDR3 region: CASSQDFYEQYF. For the CDR3, the DNA is TGCGCCAGCAGCCAAGATTTTTACGAGCAGTACTTC.

In nucleotides, the CDR3 is TGTGCCAGCAGCTTATCCCCGGGAAACCAAGAGACCCAGTACTTC. Its protein is CASSLSPGNQETQYF. The chain combines TRBV7-3 with TRBJ2-5; tentative D call: TRBD2 (5 bases). CDR1 SGHTA and CDR2 FQGTGA come from the germline V gene. The CDR3 spans 15 residues. V dropped 2 bases and J dropped 0 bases, with 10 bases sitting between them.

The DNA for the CDR3 is TGTGCCAGCGGGATAGGGGACACTGAAGCTTTCTTT. As protein: CASGIGDTEAFF. V and J are TRBV28 and TRBJ1-1; a weak D match, TRBD1 (5 bases). V was clipped by 8 bases and J by 3 bases, with 10 bases between them. The CDR3 loop spans 12 amino acids. Germline CDR1 is MDHEN and CDR2 is SYDVKM.

This clone was seen repeatedly, ten times or more. This chain connects TRBV4-1 to TRBJ1-4, with 8 positions matching TRBD1. The CDR3 consists of 14 residues. Germline CDR1 MGHRA, CDR2 YSYEKL. With 4 bases clipped from V and 12 bases from J, the junction kept 10 bases outside the gene matches. CDR3 sequence: CASSLDRGMLELFF. In DNA, the CDR3 is TGCGCCAGCAGCCTCGACAGGGGAATGCTAGAACTGTTTTTT.

The CDR3 sequence: CASSQRTLALGQETQYF. DNA of the CDR3: TGTGCCAGCAGCCAGAGGACGCTAGCGTTGGGCCAAGAGACCCAGTACTTC. V and J are TRBV4-2 and TRBJ2-5; a possible D gene is TRBD2 (6 bases). V dropped 3 bases and J dropped 1 base, with 18 bases sitting between them. This CDR3 is built from 17 residues. Germline values: CDR1 LGHNA, CDR2 YNFKEQ.

V is TRBV4-1 and J is TRBJ1-4; weak D call: TRBD1 (5 bases). Trimming took 1 base from V and 3 from J, leaving 9 bases between them. Germline-derived CDR1 and CDR2 are MGHRA and YSYEKL. The CDR3 spans 15 residues. The CDR3 sequence: CASSQVRGANEKLFF. Here the CDR3 DNA reads TGCGCCAGCAGCCAAGTTCGGGGCGCTAATGAAAAACTGTTTTTT.

The rearrangement links TRBV4-1 to TRBJ1-2; no reliable D call. V was shortened by 4 bases and J by 7 bases, with 16 bases between the two germline ends. The length of the CDR3 is 14 residues. Looked up from germline, CDR1 is MGHRA and CDR2 is YSYEKL. The CDR3 loop reads CASSPDHNKGGYTF. CDR3 coding DNA: TGCGCCAGCAGCCCAGACCACAATAAGGGTGGCTACACCTTC.

The CDR3 loop is CSVQGRTTPNYGYTF. In nucleotides, the CDR3 is TGCAGCGTTCAAGGTCGAACCACTCCTAACTATGGCTACACCTTC. The chain recombines TRBV29-1 with TRBJ1-2, with no clear D. Germline CDR1 is SQVTM and CDR2 is ANQGSEA. V lost 5 bases and J 0 bases, leaving 16 bases between the germline ends. The CDR3 has 15 amino acids.